This passage covers 17 T cell receptor beta chains from one sample sequenced in a study of technical replicates of blood from a few donors. Sequencing used immunoSEQ multiplex PCR; TCRdb keeps in-frame clones, though not all of them. The repertoire includes roughly 68,000 clones, about 87% of them detected once, and just over 5% sits in the top ten. Sequenced material: PBMCs. These receptors were obtained from a human donor in good health. Some clones in this sample may be carry-over from other donors' samples.

The rearrangement joins TRBV2 to TRBJ2-6; tentative D call: TRBD2 (5 bases). Trimming left V 1 base short and J 2 bases short, with 6 bases between. The CDR3 consists of 15 residues. CDR1 and CDR2 (germline): SNHLY, FYNNEI. This CDR3 is CASSEVEAGANVLTF. The CDR3 nucleotides read TGTGCCAGCAGTGAAGTGGAGGCTGGGGCCAACGTCCTGACTTTC.

The chain couples TRBV7-8 to TRBJ1-1, with TRBD1 matching over 7 bases. The V segment lost 5 bases and the J segment 0 bases; nucleotides outside the gene matches: 6. Germline V lookup: CDR1 SGHVS, CDR2 FQNEAQ. The CDR3 is made up of 15 amino acids. DNA of the CDR3: TGTGCCAGCAGCACCCGACAGGGATTGAACACTGAAGCTTTCTTT. Its translation: CASSTRQGLNTEAFF.

This sequence joins TRBV9 and TRBJ2-2; D is ambiguous. With 2 bases removed from V and 6 bases from J, the gap between germline ends came to 2 bases. Germline CDR1 SGDLS, CDR2 YYNGEE. This CDR3 has 11 amino acids. CDR3 residues: CASSVSGELFF. CDR3 sequence (DNA): TGTGCCAGCAGCGTCTCCGGGGAGCTGTTTTTT.

The chain employs TRBV7-9 and TRBJ1-5, with D possibly being TRBD1 (6 bases). V was shortened by 5 bases and J by 2 bases, with 13 bases between the two germline ends. CDR1 SEHNR and CDR2 FQNEAQ come from the germline V gene (reference sequence). CDR3 size: 15 residues. The DNA for the CDR3 is TGTGCCAGCAGCGCTCAGGGGTTTGGCAATCAGCCCCAGCATTTT. This sequence encodes CASSAQGFGNQPQHF.

The chain has TRBV6-1 and TRBJ2-3; 7 bases line up with TRBD2. The CDR3 sequence is 14 residues long. Germline assignment: CDR1 MNHNS and CDR2 SASEGT. Trimming cost V 4 bases and J 0 bases; bases outside gene matches: 1. CDR3 loop: CASSVTSSTDTQYF. The DNA for the CDR3 is TGTGCCAGCAGTGTGACTAGCAGCACAGATACGCAGTATTTT.

This clone was found once. CDR3 amino acids: CASRPDTGLYGYTF. In DNA form, the CDR3 reads TGTGCCAGTAGACCGGACACCGGTCTGTATGGCTACACCTTC. J is TRBJ1-2 and V is TRBV19; tentative D call: TRBD1 (5 bases). The CDR3 runs to 14 residues. Germline loops: CDR1 LNHDA, CDR2 SQIVND (reference sequence). The V and J ends lost 6 bases and 5 bases respectively, with 16 bases between them.

The chain joins TRBV6-5 to TRBJ1-1; weak D call: TRBD1 (5 bases). V lost 0 bases and J lost 5, with 13 bases in between. CDR1 and CDR2 (germline): MNHEY, SVGAGI. The CDR3 runs to 15 residues. DNA of the CDR3: TGTGCCAGCAGTTACTCGGAATTAAGGGGAACTGAAGCTTTCTTT. Translating gives CASSYSELRGTEAFF.

J is TRBJ2-2 and V is TRBV7-3; TRBD1 matches 10 bases. Looked up from germline, CDR1 is SGHTA and CDR2 is FQGTGA. The CDR3 is made up of 15 amino acids. The V and J ends lost 5 bases and 5 bases, in that order; junction bases with no gene match: 5. The CDR3 region has the DNA TGTGCCAGCAGCCCGACAGGGGGCGGGACCGGGGAGCTGTTTTTT. This gives the protein CASSPTGGGTGELFF.

The rearrangement joins TRBV27 to TRBJ2-7; 13 bases match TRBD2. This CDR3 comprises 15 residues. J gave up 2 bases and V 8 bases, and 6 bases lay outside the gene matches. Per the germline V gene, CDR1 is MNHEY and CDR2 is SMNVEV (reference sequence). The CDR3 region is CASAGTSGKTYEQYF. The CDR3 bases are TGTGCCAGCGCTGGGACTAGCGGGAAAACCTACGAGCAGTACTTC.

V usage is TRBV11-3 and J usage is TRBJ2-3; a weak D match, TRBD2 (6 bases). The germline CDR1 and CDR2 sequences are SGHNT and YENEEA. The CDR3 is made up of 14 amino acids. Trimming took off 1 base at V and 2 bases at J, with 7 bases between the two ends. CDR3 nucleotides: TGTGCCAGCAGCTTAGGGGGGGTCACAGATACGCAGTATTTT. Protein: CASSLGGVTDTQYF.

V and J are TRBV7-2 and TRBJ1-2, with unresolved D. Germline assignment: CDR1 SGHTA and CDR2 FQGNSA. Trimming removed 2 bases at V and 5 bases at J, with 18 bases between. The CDR3 sequence is 16 residues long. CDR3 region: CASSLTPRGVNYGYTF. The CDR3 region has the DNA TGTGCCAGCAGCTTAACCCCCCGCGGGGTTAATTATGGCTACACCTTC.

The chain has TRBV6-1 and TRBJ2-7; 9 bases fit TRBD2. V lost 4 bases, J lost 9 bases, and 16 bases stayed unmatched. CDR1 is MNHNS, CDR2 SASEGT, per germline. The CDR3 loop spans 16 amino acids. For the CDR3, the DNA is TGTGCCAGCAGTGGGGTCCAACTAGCGGGCATCAGGGGGCAGTACTTC. It is translated as CASSGVQLAGIRGQYF.

The chain couples TRBV5-1 to TRBJ2-5; 7 bases line up with TRBD2. CDR3 length: 16 residues. Germline values: CDR1 SGHRS, CDR2 YFSETQ. V gave up 1 base and J gave up 3 bases; unmatched junction bases: 9. The CDR3 spells CASSLLQGGNKETQYF. For the CDR3, the DNA is TGCGCCAGCAGCTTGCTTCAGGGAGGGAATAAAGAGACCCAGTACTTC.

In its sample, this clone was seen once. The gene calls are TRBV9 and TRBJ1-4; no clear D. CDR3 length: 14 residues. V lost 3 bases to trimming and J lost 3 bases, with 9 bases between them. CDR1 and CDR2 from the germline V gene are SGDLS and YYNGEE. The CDR3 bases are TGTGCCAGCAGCGAGACACCTTCTAATGAAAAACTGTTTTTT. Translation gives CASSETPSNEKLFF.

The chain combines TRBV30 with TRBJ2-7, with D maybe TRBD2 (5 bases). Germline assignment: CDR1 GTSNPN and CDR2 SVGIG (reference sequence). The V gene lost 2 bases and the J gene lost 4 bases, with 6 bases spanning the gap. This CDR3 has 11 residues. CDR3 in DNA: TGTGCCTGGAGTTCGGGGTACGAGCAGTACTTC. It codes for CAWSSGYEQYF.

This clone was observed a few times. The genes are TRBV15 and TRBJ1-5; TRBD1 matches at 7 bases. J lost 2 bases, V lost 4 bases, and 8 bases had no gene match. Per the germline V gene, CDR1 is LNHNV and CDR2 is YYDKDF (reference sequence). The CDR3 loop spans 16 amino acids. The CDR3 sequence: CATSTDRAGGNQPQHF. The CDR3 DNA follows: TGTGCCACCAGCACTGACAGGGCCGGAGGCAATCAGCCCCAGCATTTT.

The chain couples TRBV19 to TRBJ2-2; D is possibly TRBD1 (5 bases). The CDR3 totals 17 residues. V was cut by 7 bases and J by 1 base, with 19 bases left in between. The germline CDR1 and CDR2 sequences are LNHDA and SQIVND (reference sequence). The CDR3 nucleotides read TGTGCCAGTACCGCCCTGTGGGGCCCATGGAACACCGGGGAGCTGTTTTTT. This encodes CASTALWGPWNTGELFF. The complete variable domain, with remaining parts taken from reference TRBV19 and TRBJ2-2, reads DGGITQSPKYLFRKEGQNVTLSCEQNLNHDAMYWYRQDPGQGLRLIYYSQIVNDFQKGDIAEGYSVSREKKESFPLTVTSAQKNPTAFYLCASTALWGPWNTGELFFGEGSRLTVL.